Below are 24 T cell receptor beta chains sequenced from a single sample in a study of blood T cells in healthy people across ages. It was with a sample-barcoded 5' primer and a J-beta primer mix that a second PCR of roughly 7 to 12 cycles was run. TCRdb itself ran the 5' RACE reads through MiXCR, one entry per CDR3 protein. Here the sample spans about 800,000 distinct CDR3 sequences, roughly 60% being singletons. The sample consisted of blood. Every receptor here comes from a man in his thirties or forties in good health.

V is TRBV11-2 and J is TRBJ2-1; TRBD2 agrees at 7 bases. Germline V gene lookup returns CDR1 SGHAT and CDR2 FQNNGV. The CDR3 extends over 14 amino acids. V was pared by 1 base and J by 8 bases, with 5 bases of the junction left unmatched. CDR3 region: CASSLGAGAHEQFF. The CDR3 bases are TGTGCCAGCAGCTTAGGGGCGGGAGCCCATGAGCAGTTCTTC.

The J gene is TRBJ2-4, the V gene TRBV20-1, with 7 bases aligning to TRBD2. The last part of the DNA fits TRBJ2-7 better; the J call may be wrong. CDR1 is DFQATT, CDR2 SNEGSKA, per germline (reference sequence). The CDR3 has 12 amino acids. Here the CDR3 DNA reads TGCAGTCTCGAGCGGGACCAAAACGAGCAGTACTTC. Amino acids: CSLERDQNEQYF.

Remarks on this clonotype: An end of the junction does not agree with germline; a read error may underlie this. This CDR3 reads CASGQAQGEETQFF. CDR3 DNA: TGCGCCAGCGGCCAAGCTCAGGGGGAGGAGACCCAGTTCTTC. This rearrangement joins TRBV4-1 to TRBJ2-1, with a tentative D call TRBD1 (7 bases). Germline-derived CDR1 and CDR2 are MGHRA and YSYEKL. This CDR3 has 14 amino acids.

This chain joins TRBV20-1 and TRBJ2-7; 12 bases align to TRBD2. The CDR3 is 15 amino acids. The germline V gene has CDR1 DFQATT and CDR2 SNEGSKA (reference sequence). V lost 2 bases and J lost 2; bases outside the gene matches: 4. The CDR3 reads CSARSPSGGAYEQYF. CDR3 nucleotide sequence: TGCAGTGCTAGATCTCCTAGCGGGGGGGCCTACGAGCAGTACTTC.

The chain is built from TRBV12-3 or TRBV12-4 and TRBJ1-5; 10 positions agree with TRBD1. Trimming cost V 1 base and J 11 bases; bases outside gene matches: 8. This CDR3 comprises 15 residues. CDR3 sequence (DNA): TGTGCCAGCAGTTTAGTGGGACAGGGGTCCGTAGCCCAGCATTTT. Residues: CASSLVGQGSVAQHF.

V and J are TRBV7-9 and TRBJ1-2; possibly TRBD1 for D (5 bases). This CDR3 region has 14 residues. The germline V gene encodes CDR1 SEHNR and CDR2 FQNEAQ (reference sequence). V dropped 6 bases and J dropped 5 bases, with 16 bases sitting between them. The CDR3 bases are TGTGCCAGCAGTGTTGGGTCCGGGGCTTATGGCTACACCTTC. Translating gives CASSVGSGAYGYTF.

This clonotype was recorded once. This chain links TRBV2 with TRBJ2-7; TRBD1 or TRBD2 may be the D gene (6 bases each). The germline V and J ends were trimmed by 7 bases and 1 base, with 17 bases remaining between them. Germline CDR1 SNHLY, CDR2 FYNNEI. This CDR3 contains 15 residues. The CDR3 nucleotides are TGTGCCAGCACTGGAAGGGGGGCACGGTCCTACGAGCAGTACTTC. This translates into CASTGRGARSYEQYF.

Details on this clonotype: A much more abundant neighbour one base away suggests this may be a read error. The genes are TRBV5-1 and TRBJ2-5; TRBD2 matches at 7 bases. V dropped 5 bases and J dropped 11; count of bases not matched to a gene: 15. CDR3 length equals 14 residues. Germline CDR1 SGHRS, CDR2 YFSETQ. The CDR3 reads CASSRAGTHNEQYF. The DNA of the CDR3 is TGCGCCAGCAGTAGAGCGGGAACCCACAATGAGCAGTACTTC.

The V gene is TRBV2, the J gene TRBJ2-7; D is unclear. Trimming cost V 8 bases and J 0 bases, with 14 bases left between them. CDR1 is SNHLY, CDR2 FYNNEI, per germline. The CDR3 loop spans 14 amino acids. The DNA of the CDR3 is TGTGCCAGCCGGGCCGTCCTTAGCTCCTACGAGCAGTACTTC. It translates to CASRAVLSSYEQYF. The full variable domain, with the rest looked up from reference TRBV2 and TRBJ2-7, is EPEVTQTPSHQVTQMGQEVILRCVPISNHLYFYWYRQILGQKVEFLVSFYNNEISEKSEIFDDQFSVERPDGSNFTLKIRSTKLEDSAMYFCASRAVLSSYEQYFGPGTRLTVT.

CDR3 protein: CASSYDGAYNEQFF. CDR3 DNA sequence: TGTGCCAGCAGCTACGATGGGGCCTACAATGAGCAGTTCTTC. This chain uses TRBV7-2 with TRBJ2-1; D unresolved. The CDR3 covers 14 residues. Germline-derived CDR1 and CDR2 are SGHTA and FQGNSA. V was cut by 4 bases and J by 2 bases, with 9 bases left in between.

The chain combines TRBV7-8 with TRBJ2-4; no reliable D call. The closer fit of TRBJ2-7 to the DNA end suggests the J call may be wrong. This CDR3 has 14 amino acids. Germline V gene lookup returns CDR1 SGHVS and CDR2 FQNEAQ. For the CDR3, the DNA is TGTGCCAGCAGCTTACAGATCCCAGTCTACGAGCAGTACTTC. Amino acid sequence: CASSLQIPVYEQYF.

The DNA of the CDR3 is TGCAGTGCTAGTGAAGACACTGAAGCTTTCTTT. It translates to CSASEDTEAFF. This chain links TRBV20-1 with TRBJ1-1; no reliable D call. The germline V gene encodes CDR1 DFQATT and CDR2 SNEGSKA (reference sequence). The CDR3 consists of 11 residues. The V end lost 3 bases, the J end lost 3 bases, and 5 bases lay between the germline ends.

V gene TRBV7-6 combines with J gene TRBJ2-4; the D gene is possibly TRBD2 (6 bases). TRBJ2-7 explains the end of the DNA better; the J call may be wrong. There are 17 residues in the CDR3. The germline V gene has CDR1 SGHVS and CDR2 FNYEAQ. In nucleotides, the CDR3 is TGTGCCAGCAGCTTAGGGGGGGACCCGGGTCGGGGATACGAGCAGTACTTC. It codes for CASSLGGDPGRGYEQYF.

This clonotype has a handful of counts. The DNA of the CDR3 is TGTGCCAGCAGTTACAGACTAGGGGAGAATACGCAGTATTTT. The encoded protein is CASSYRLGENTQYF. This chain joins TRBV12-3 or TRBV12-4 and TRBJ2-3; D may be TRBD2 (6 bases). This CDR3 spans 14 amino acids. The V end was cut by 4 bases, the J end by 7 bases, with 15 bases between.

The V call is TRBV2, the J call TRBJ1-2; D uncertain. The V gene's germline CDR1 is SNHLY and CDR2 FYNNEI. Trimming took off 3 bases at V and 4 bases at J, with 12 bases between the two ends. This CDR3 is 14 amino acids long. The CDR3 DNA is TGTGCCAGCAGTGATAGAAGGGTAATCTATGGCTACACCTTC. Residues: CASSDRRVIYGYTF.

The CDR3 DNA follows: TGCAGTGCTAGACATAGGACAGGTGAAGCTTTCTTT. As protein: CSARHRTGEAFF. The V and J genes are TRBV20-1 and TRBJ1-1; 7 bases are a match to TRBD1. CDR3 size: 12 residues. Germline CDR1 and CDR2: DFQATT and SNEGSKA (reference sequence). The trim removed 2 bases at V and 7 bases at J, leaving 4 bases unmatched.

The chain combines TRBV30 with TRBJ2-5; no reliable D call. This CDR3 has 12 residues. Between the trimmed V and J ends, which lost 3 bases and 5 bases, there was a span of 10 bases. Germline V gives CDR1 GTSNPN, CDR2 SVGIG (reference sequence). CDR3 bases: TGTGCCTGGAGCGACCAGCTGGAGACCCAGTACTTC. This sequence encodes CAWSDQLETQYF.

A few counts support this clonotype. The CDR3 DNA is TGTGCCAGCACTGGGACAGGATGGTCTGGGGCCAACGTCCTGACTTTC. It encodes CASTGTGWSGANVLTF. V is TRBV5-6 and J is TRBJ2-6; TRBD1 matches at 8 bases. V was pared by 6 bases and J by 1 base, with 6 bases of the junction left unmatched. This CDR3 region has 16 residues. Germline V lookup: CDR1 SGHDT, CDR2 YYEEEE.

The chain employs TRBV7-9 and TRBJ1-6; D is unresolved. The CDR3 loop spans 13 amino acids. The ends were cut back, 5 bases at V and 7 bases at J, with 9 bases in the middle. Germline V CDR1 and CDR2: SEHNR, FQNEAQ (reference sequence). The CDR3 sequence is CASSAPPNSPLHF. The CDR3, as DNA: TGTGCCAGCAGCGCTCCTCCGAATTCACCCCTCCACTTT.

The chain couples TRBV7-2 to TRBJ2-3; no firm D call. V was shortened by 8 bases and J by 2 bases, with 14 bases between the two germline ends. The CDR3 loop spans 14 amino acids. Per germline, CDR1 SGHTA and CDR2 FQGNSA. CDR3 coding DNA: TGTGCCAGCGCTGATCCAGGAACCACAGATACGCAGTATTTT. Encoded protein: CASADPGTTDTQYF.

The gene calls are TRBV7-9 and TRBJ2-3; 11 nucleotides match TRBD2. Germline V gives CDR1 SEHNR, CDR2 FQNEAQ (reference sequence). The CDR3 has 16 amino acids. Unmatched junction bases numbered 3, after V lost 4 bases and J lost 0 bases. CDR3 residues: CASSSPSGRSTDTQYF. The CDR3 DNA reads TGTGCCAGCAGCTCACCTAGCGGGAGGAGCACAGATACGCAGTATTTT.

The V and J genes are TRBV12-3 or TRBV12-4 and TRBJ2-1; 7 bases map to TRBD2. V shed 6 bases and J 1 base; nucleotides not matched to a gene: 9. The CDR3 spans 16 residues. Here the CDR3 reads CASSPGSGVSYNEQFF. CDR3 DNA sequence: TGTGCCAGCAGCCCCGGAAGCGGGGTTTCCTACAATGAGCAGTTCTTC.

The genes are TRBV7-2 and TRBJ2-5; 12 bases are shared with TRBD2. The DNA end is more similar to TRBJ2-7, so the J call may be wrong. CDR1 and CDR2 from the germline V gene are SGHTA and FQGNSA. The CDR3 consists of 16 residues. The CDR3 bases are TGTGCCAGCAGCTTTGCGCTACTAGCGGGGGGCTACGAGCAGTACTTC. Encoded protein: CASSFALLAGGYEQYF.

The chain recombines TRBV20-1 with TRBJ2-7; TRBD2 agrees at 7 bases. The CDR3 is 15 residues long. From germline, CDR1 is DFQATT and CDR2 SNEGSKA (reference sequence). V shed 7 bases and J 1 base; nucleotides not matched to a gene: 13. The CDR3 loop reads CSVSEAGPISYEQYF. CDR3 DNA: TGCAGTGTTTCCGAAGCGGGACCTATTTCCTACGAGCAGTACTTC.